This T cell receptor beta chain came from a study of T cell changes during pregnancy in multiple sclerosis. Libraries were prepared by immunoSEQ multiplex PCR; TCRdb keeps only in-frame clonotypes and omits some of them. The data show tens of thousands of clones, around 91% seen once. Sequenced material: peripheral blood, taken after pregnancy. The TCR originated in a female donor in good health, enrolled as a control in a pregnancy study.

The CDR3 DNA sequence: TGTGCCAGTAGAGTGGCGGGGGGGTCCGGGGAGCTGTTTTTT. Protein: CASRVAGGSGELFF. The rearrangement uses TRBV19 and TRBJ2-2, with 9 bases that match TRBD2. V was pared by 6 bases and J by 6 bases, with 5 bases of the junction left unmatched. The V gene's germline CDR1 is LNHDA and CDR2 SQIVND (reference sequence). This CDR3 spans 14 amino acids.